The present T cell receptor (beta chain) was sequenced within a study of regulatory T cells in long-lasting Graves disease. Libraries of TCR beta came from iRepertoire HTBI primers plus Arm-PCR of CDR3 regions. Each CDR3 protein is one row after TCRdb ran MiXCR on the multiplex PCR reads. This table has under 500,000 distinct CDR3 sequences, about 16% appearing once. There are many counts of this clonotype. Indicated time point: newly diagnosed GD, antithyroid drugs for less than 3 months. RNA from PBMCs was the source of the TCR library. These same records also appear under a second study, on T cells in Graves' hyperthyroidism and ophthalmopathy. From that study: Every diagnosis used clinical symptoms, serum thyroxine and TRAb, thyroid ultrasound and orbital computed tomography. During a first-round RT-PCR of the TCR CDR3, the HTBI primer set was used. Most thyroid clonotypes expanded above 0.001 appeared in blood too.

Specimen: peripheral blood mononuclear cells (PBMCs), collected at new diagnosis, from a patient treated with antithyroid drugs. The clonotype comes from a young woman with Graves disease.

CDR3 coding DNA: TGCAGTGCCCTACAGGGTTTTTTGACAGATACGCAGTATTTT. Translation: CSALQGFLTDTQYF. The chain couples TRBV20-1 to TRBJ2-3; a possible D gene is TRBD1 (6 bases). The CDR3 runs 14 residues. V was shortened by 6 bases and J by 3 bases, with 16 bases between the two germline ends. The V gene's germline CDR1 is DFQATT and CDR2 SNEGSKA (reference sequence).